A single sample is the source of the 11 T cell receptor beta chains below, sequenced in a study of breast tumors, draining lymph nodes, adjacent tissues. The lymph nodes were axillary draining lymph nodes from breast cancer patients. TCRdb reprocessed the multiplex PCR reads with MiXCR, giving one entry per CDR3 protein. The profile shows fewer than 200,000 distinct CDR3 sequences, about 33% of them singletons. The material sequenced was axillary lymph node tissue. Receptor source: a female donor with breast cancer. Some clones in this sample may be carry-over from other donors' samples.

At least ten counts were recorded for this clonotype. The rearrangement links TRBV20-1 to TRBJ2-3, with D possibly TRBD1 on 6 matching bases. The germline V gene encodes CDR1 DFQATT and CDR2 SNEGSKA (reference sequence). V was shortened by 6 bases and J by 7 bases, with 11 bases between the two germline ends. The CDR3 runs 11 residues. The CDR3 region has the DNA TGCAGTGCCAAGACAGGAAATACGCAGTATTTT. Translating gives CSAKTGNTQYF.

This clonotype showed up many times. The chain has TRBV15 and TRBJ2-3; D is unclear. This CDR3 contains 15 residues. V lost 3 bases to trimming and J lost 0 bases, with 10 bases between them. The V gene's germline CDR1 is LNHNV and CDR2 YYDKDF (reference sequence). The CDR3 loop reads CATSRELSSTDTQYF. The CDR3 DNA sequence: TGTGCCACCAGCAGGGAATTGTCTAGCACAGATACGCAGTATTTT.

This clonotype was counted many times. The chain combines TRBV15 with TRBJ2-2; TRBD1 is a possible D gene (6 bases). CDR3 length equals 16 residues. The V end lost 3 bases, the J end lost 3 bases, and 14 bases lay between the germline ends. CDR1 LNHNV and CDR2 YYDKDF come from the germline V gene (reference sequence). Written as DNA, the CDR3 is TGTGCCACCAGCAGCACACAGGGTCGGCACACCGGGGAGCTGTTTTTT. The encoded protein is CATSSTQGRHTGELFF.

There are many counts of this clonotype. One end of the junction varies from germline; a read error may be responsible. V is TRBV11-2 and J is TRBJ1-2; 9 bases map to TRBD1. The length of the CDR3 is 14 residues. CDR1 is SGHAT, CDR2 FQNNGV, per germline. Here the CDR3 reads CASSSSTGGYRYTF. The CDR3 nucleotides are TGTGCCAGCAGCTCGAGTACAGGGGGCTATCGCTACACCTTC.

Points on this clonotype: Germline and junction disagree at one end, which may indicate a read error. The CDR3, as DNA: TGTGCCAACAGTTTCTCACGTAGGGCCTCCTACAATGAGCAGTTCTTC. Amino acid sequence: CANSFSRRASYNEQFF. V usage is TRBV27 and J usage is TRBJ2-1; D unresolved. Germline V gene sequence: CDR1 MNHEY, CDR2 SMNVEV (reference sequence). The CDR3 sequence is 16 residues long.

Ten or more counts support this clonotype. The chain is built from TRBV20-1 and TRBJ2-7, with D perhaps matching TRBD2 (5 bases). CDR3 length equals 15 residues. Trimming cost V 3 bases and J 4 bases, with 19 bases left between them. CDR1 and CDR2 from the germline V gene are DFQATT and SNEGSKA (reference sequence). The CDR3 DNA sequence: TGCAGTGCTAGCCCCCGAGGGCTCCGGCAGTACGAGCAGTACTTC. Translating gives CSASPRGLRQYEQYF.

Many counts were recorded for this clonotype. This sequence joins TRBV28 and TRBJ1-6; 7 nucleotides agree with TRBD1. CDR1 MDHEN and CDR2 SYDVKM come from the germline V gene. The CDR3 covers 14 residues. After removal of 2 bases from V and 9 bases from J, the junction contained 4 bases not matched to a gene. CDR3 region: CASSLGTVSSPLHF. For the CDR3, the DNA is TGTGCCAGCAGTTTAGGGACAGTCTCTTCACCCCTCCACTTT.

The sample holds many counts of this clonotype. This chain links TRBV7-9 with TRBJ1-2, with D uncertain. Germline CDR1 is SEHNR and CDR2 is FQNEAQ (reference sequence). The CDR3 covers 13 residues. V was clipped by 1 base and J by 2 bases, with 5 bases between them. The CDR3: CASSLGENYGYTF. The CDR3 bases are TGTGCCAGCAGCTTAGGGGAGAACTATGGCTACACCTTC.

This clonotype came up many times. This may be a read error: a much more frequent sequence differs by one nucleotide. V is TRBV20-1 and J is TRBJ2-7; 9 bases are a match to TRBD1. CDR1 is DFQATT, CDR2 SNEGSKA, per germline (reference sequence). J lost 6 bases, V lost 6 bases, and 12 bases had no gene match. CDR3 length equals 14 residues. This chain's CDR3 is CSATPGQGNPEQYF. CDR3 DNA: TGCAGTGCAACCCCGGGACAGGGTAACCCCGAGCAGTACTTC.

On this clonotype: The CDR3 end shows no conserved phenylalanine or tryptophan, and so a read error is likely. It is unclear where the CDR3 begins or ends on the DNA, so no DNA is shown, and the CDR3 is as TCRdb lists it. The chain is built from TRBV20-1 and TRBJ1-4. The CDR3 length is 14 residues, termini included. Germline V gene sequence: CDR1 DFQATT, CDR2 SNEGSKA (reference sequence). The CDR3 here is CSELVDGGLLLGTS.

This clonotype was recorded at least ten times. As DNA, the CDR3 is TGCGCCAGCAGCCAAGGTTTGCAAGGGGGGCCCAATGAGCAGTTCTTC. Translated, it gives CASSQGLQGGPNEQFF. V is TRBV4-1 and J is TRBJ2-1, with D perhaps being TRBD1 or TRBD2 (6 bases each). V lost 1 base and J 6 bases, leaving 16 bases between the germline ends. The germline V gene encodes CDR1 MGHRA and CDR2 YSYEKL. The CDR3 extends over 16 amino acids.